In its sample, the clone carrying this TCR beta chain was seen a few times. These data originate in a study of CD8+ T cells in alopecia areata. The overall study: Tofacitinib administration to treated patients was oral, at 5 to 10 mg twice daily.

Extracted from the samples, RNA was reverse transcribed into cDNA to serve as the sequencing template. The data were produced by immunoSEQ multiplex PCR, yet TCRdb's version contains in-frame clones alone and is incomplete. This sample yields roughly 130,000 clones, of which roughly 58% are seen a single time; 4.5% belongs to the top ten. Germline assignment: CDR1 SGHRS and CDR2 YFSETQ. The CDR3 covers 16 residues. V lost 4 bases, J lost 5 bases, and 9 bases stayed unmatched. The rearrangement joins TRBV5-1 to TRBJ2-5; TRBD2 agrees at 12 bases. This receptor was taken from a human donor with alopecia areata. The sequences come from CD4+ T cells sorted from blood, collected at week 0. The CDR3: CASSLRLAGAPETQYF. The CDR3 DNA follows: TGCGCCAGCAGCCTCCGACTAGCGGGAGCCCCTGAGACCCAGTACTTC.